This TCR beta chain was profiled in a study of T cells in Graves' hyperthyroidism and ophthalmopathy (dated by TCRdb to about 2019). A note on the overall study: Peripheral blood was collected at initial diagnosis, before any treatment. A discovery cohort of about a hundred patients, 43 with Graves' ophthalmopathy and approximately 55 with stable Graves' hyperthyroidism, was used to find distinguishing TCR V-J signatures. An independent validation cohort of under 20 hyperthyroidism patients and approximately 15 patients who later progressed to ophthalmopathy tested prospective prediction of ophthalmopathy. The 100 or so discovery patients were randomly divided into training and test sets at a 7:3 ratio. Thyroid tissue and blood T-cell repertoires from several Graves' hyperthyroidism patients were also compared in the study. After sampling, hyperthyroidism patients received methimazole starting at 30 mg daily, and ophthalmopathy patients received high-dose intravenous methylprednisolone. According to the paper, TCR Vbeta CDR3 sequencing was carried out on some 130 peripheral blood samples, which came from around 43 ophthalmopathy, around 74 hyperthyroidism and 17 progressor patients. What the research found in general, with its limitations: In validation, progression to ophthalmopathy was predicted by the model with nearly 71% sensitivity and 72.22% specificity, a median of approximately 6.5 months before onset. Most expanded thyroid clonotypes (frequency above 0.001) were also found in blood, which suggests that blood repertoires may mirror thyroid immune responses. No statistical method was used to set the sample size in advance, and investigators knew the group allocation. Ophthalmopathy was separated from stable hyperthyroidism by a 13 V-J signature model, with over 85% sensitivity and just over 81% specificity obtained in cross-validation and 80%/75% obtained in testing.

Ophthalmopathy patients had moderately to severely active disease, Clinical Activity Score of at least 3, NOSPECS grade of at least 4, and duration under 3 months. The study excluded patients with uncontrolled infections, other autoimmune diseases, pregnancy or lactation. Diagnoses were established on the basis of clinical symptoms, serum thyroxine and TRAb, thyroid ultrasound, and orbital computed tomography. PBMCs were isolated from more than 9 ml of fresh peripheral blood by Ficoll-Paque density gradient centrifugation. Total RNA was extracted using Trizol reagent, and RNA quality was assessed on an Agilent 2100 Bioanalyzer. In this sample, this clonotype turned up many times. It has no known antigen specificity. Qualities for individual bases were not recorded, and no much larger clone is one base off. TCR beta CDR3 regions were amplified from RNA transcripts. A first-round RT-PCR of the TCR CDR3 used the HTBI primer set with the Qiagen OneStep RT-PCR kit. The libraries were constructed in a second round of multiplex PCR and then size-selected and purified. The libraries were sequenced on an Illumina HiSeq2000 using paired-end 100 bp reads. As for how the authors treated the data: SOAPnuke was used to process the raw data, removing reads that contained adapters or uncalled bases, had a mean Phred below 15, or lacked an exact match to the constant primer or identifier. COPE v1.2.5 was used to merge the high-quality paired reads, and each unique nucleotide sequence was defined as a clonotype. MiTCR v1.1 was used to align clonotypes to the IMGT TRBV, TRBD and TRBJ reference segments. The analysis included only V-J combinations with a frequency above 0.0001, which together covered more than 98% of the repertoires. A TCS score was defined as the ratio between F50 (clonal expansion) and ExV (chaos), using BLOSUM62-based TCRdist between CDR3 peptides within each V-J. Welch's t-statistics and random forest reduced around 520 V-J features to about 13, which were used in a naive Bayes classifier (R e1071). TCRdb took the public reads, trimmed them with fastp at Q25, ran MiXCR for clone calling and kept in-frame beta chains. Rows are combined by CDR3 protein, so each entry shows the most common genes and DNA. It is TCRdb's table, rather than the study itself, that gives the V and J calls and clone size. This sample comprises about 400,000 distinct CDR3 sequences, approximately 14% of them detected only once. Roughly 19% of the sample belongs to the ten largest clones.

Based on the germline V gene (reference sequence), the CDR1 and CDR2 sequences are GTSNPN and SVGIG. Including the terminal cysteine and phenylalanine, the CDR3 comprises 13 residues. This entry keeps only the CDR3 DNA: 39 bases, framed from base 1. V is clipped by 0 bases and J by 8 bases, and the sequence between their germline boundaries is 13 bases long. The sequencing sample was made of blood. The TCR sequence derives from a woman in her fifties or sixties with Graves' ophthalmopathy. The chain was built from TRBV30 and TRBJ1-2; the D gene is possibly TRBD1, with 6 bases matching. The nucleotides read TGTGCCTGGAGTGTAAGGGCAGGACAGGGCTACACCTTC. The translation is CAWSVRAGQGYTF. The reference TRBV30 and TRBJ1-2 proteins fill in what lies around the CDR3, so the full variable domain reads SQTIHQWPATLVQPVGSPLSLECTVEGTSNPNLYWYRQAAGRGLQLLFYSVGIGQISSEVPQNLSASRPQDRQFILSSKKLLLSDSGFYLCAWSVRAGQGYTFGSGTRLTVV.